This T cell receptor beta chain was identified during a study of monozygotic twins with inflammatory bowel disease (dated by TCRdb to about 2019). Context from the whole study: In total, about 28 monozygotic twin pairs made up the full study: 19 Danish pairs, all IBD-discordant, plus nine German pairs, of which four were IBD-concordant and five were IBD-discordant. The search for disease-associated traits relied mainly on comparing, within discordant pairs, IBD patients with their genetically identical healthy co-twins. Each individual had, on average, about 151 000 unique TCRalpha sequences and 181 000 unique TCRbeta sequences available for analysis. Results the study describes overall, beyond this receptor: The results gave no support for a single strong signal or clonotype linked to IBD. Compared with healthy twins, IBD patients had fewer clonotypes in common with other individuals, a difference most pronounced in patients showing signs of disease activity. Different T cell subtypes could not be distinguished in the analysis. TCRbeta repertoire diversity, by inverse Simpson index, was decreased in IBD patients compared with their healthy co-twins. No difference in repertoire similarity was observed between concordant and discordant twins, possibly owing to limited statistical power. Because patients were on differing immunosuppressive treatments, the repertoires may have picked up extra background noise and inter-individual variability.

The method was 5' RACE. Each TCR library was prepared from about 3.5 ug of total RNA. For each sample, cDNA was synthesized in eight separate reactions using SMARTScribe reverse transcriptase. During cDNA synthesis, unique molecular identifiers containing a 6-nucleotide sample barcode were introduced by template switching. Amplification of TCRalpha and TCRbeta cDNA involved two nested PCRs of roughly 17 and 9 cycles, and each PCR was followed by bead purification. Before amplification, the cDNA was treated with uracil DNA-glycosylase and purified using the QIAquick PCR purification kit. The second PCR added Illumina TruSeq-compatible adapters along with sample-specific barcodes. Library quality and concentration were assessed using TapeStation and Qubit, and approximately 5 ng of each library was pooled. Sequencing of pooled libraries was carried out on an Illumina HiSeq2500 single-index Rapid Run using 2 x 100 bp reads and custom sequencing primers. Processing in the source paper ran as follows. UMI-based consensus assembly with MiGEC version 1.2.6 was used to correct PCR and sequencing errors. MiXCR version 2.1.1 handled V(D)J alignment, clonotype assembly and CDR3 extraction. Normalisation of gene usage, clonotype sharing and MAIT/NKT TCR abundance was achieved by analysing the top 1000, 10 000 and 20 000 clonotypes per sample. After downsampling to 27 000 UMIs, diversity was calculated as the inverse Simpson index using the vegan R package. Paired Mann-Whitney U tests were applied to discordant twin pairs, with Benjamini-Hochberg correction for multiple testing. TCRdb reprocessed the reads; each CDR3 protein sequence makes one entry, and DNA is unavailable. The V and J calls shown here were made by TCRdb, not taken from the authors' results. The table for this sample lists approximately 330,000 distinct CDR3 sequences. Of the sample, approximately 2% is held by the ten largest clones.

CDR1 and CDR2, looked up from the germline V gene, are SGHRS and YFSETQ. From the cysteine through the phenylalanine, the CDR3 covers 15 amino acids. No DNA appears here. From each donor, an approximately 2.5 ml peripheral blood sample was drawn into PAXgene tubes and stored at -80 degrees C. Without T cell sorting, total RNA was isolated from whole blood using the PAXgene blood miRNA kit on an automated QIAcube. Peripheral blood from monozygotic twin pairs who were concordant or discordant for inflammatory bowel disease underwent deep TCRalpha and TCRbeta repertoire profiling using unique molecular barcoding. For every twin pair, smoking habits were documented, and each individual was categorised as a current, former or never smoker. As to this clonotype: The clone's antigen remains unknown.

This TCR came from a human donor with ulcerative colitis or Crohn's disease, or a healthy co-twin of an affected twin (not recorded which). Here the chain combines TRBV5-1 and TRBJ2-5; TCRdb calls TRBD1, which cannot be checked without DNA. The sequenced sample consisted of blood. CDR3 loop: CASSLDPTGGETQYF.